Below, 4 T cell receptor beta chains from the same sample are listed, as sequenced in a study of shared clonotypes between healthy human individuals. Clones were read by immunoSEQ multiplex PCR, and TCRdb kept only the in-frame ones, dropping some. The table shows about 680,000 clones, with around 73% occurring only once. Specimen: memory CD4+ T cells sorted from blood. Documented subset: CD45RA-negative fraction. The receptors were gathered from a woman in her 30s in good health.

The chain has TRBV28 and TRBJ2-6; 13 bases agree with TRBD2. J lost 2 bases, V lost 3 bases, and 4 bases had no gene match. Germline CDR1 MDHEN, CDR2 SYDVKM. This CDR3 is 18 amino acids long. The CDR3 DNA is TGTGCCAGCAGTTTCAAGGGACTAGCGGGACCTGGGGCCAACGTCCTGACTTTC. This sequence encodes CASSFKGLAGPGANVLTF.

The chain employs TRBV28 and TRBJ2-7; D gene uncertain. This CDR3 contains 13 residues. Per germline, CDR1 MDHEN and CDR2 SYDVKM. Trimming stripped 1 base from V and 5 bases from J, with 9 bases between. CDR3 DNA: TGTGCCAGCAGTTTATCCCCGCCTGACGAGCAGTACTTC. Translated: CASSLSPPDEQYF.

The chain links TRBV2 to TRBJ2-1, with 7 bases matching TRBD1. Per the germline V gene, CDR1 is SNHLY and CDR2 is FYNNEI. The V and J ends lost 5 bases and 9 bases, in that order; junction bases with no gene match: 7. The CDR3 runs 13 residues. The CDR3 sequence is CASSTTGMLEQFF. CDR3 DNA: TGTGCCAGCAGTACGACAGGGATGCTTGAGCAGTTCTTC.

The chain links TRBV29-1 to TRBJ1-4, with D uncertain. Per the germline V gene, CDR1 is SQVTM and CDR2 is ANQGSEA. This CDR3 is 13 amino acids long. Trimming stripped 2 bases from V and 4 bases from J, with 8 bases between. CDR3 loop: CSVEWQDNEKLFF. The CDR3 DNA reads TGCAGCGTTGAATGGCAGGATAATGAAAAACTGTTTTTT.